The present entry profiles one T cell receptor (beta chain) with its context. What it binds is not known. This specimen belongs to a study of blood T cells in healthy people across ages. Whole-study results and caveats: PBMCs went unsorted, and a conclusive naive versus antigen-experienced comparison was therefore prevented.

Peripheral blood samples of 7.5 to 10 milliliters were drawn from each donor. Germline V CDR1 and CDR2: MDHEN, SYDVKM. The V end lost 8 bases, the J end lost 2 bases, and 13 bases lay between the germline ends. The length of the CDR3 is 14 residues. The second PCR ran about 6 to 12 cycles with a sample-barcoded 5' primer and J-beta primers. One entry per CDR3 protein, called by TCRdb with MiXCR from the 5' RACE reads. The profile covers approximately 1,100,000 distinct CDR3 sequences, with 40% to 55% appearing a single time and 18% taken by the ten largest. The receptor was derived from a woman aged 60-70 years in good health. The specimen sequenced was blood. The rearrangement links TRBV28 to TRBJ1-5; D not certain. The CDR3 region is CASYAQWGNQPQHF. The DNA of the CDR3 is TGTGCCAGCTACGCGCAGTGGGGCAATCAGCCCCAGCATTTT.